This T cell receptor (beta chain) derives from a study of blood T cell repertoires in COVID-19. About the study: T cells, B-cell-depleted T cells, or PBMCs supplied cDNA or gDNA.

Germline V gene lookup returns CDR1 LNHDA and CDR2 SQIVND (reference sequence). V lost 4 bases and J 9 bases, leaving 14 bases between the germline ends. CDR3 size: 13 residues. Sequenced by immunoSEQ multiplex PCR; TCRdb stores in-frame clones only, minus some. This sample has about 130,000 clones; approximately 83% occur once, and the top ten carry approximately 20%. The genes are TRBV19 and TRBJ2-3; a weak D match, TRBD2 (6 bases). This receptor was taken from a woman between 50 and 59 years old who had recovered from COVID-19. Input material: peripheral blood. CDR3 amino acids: CASSTTSSQTQYF. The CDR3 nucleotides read TGTGCCAGTAGTACAACTAGCTCCCAAACGCAGTATTTT.